A single sample is the source of the 10 T cell receptor beta chains below, sequenced in a study of naive and memory T cell subsets. Both TRBC1 and TRBC2 were covered by a beta constant-region primer of two equimolar oligonucleotides. The ligated cDNA underwent four PCR rounds using SP2 and nested alpha and beta constant-region primers. TCRdb reprocessed the UMI-ligation and nested PCR reads via MiXCR and lists one record per CDR3 protein. The sample yields 95,000 to 150,000 distinct CDR3 sequences, 36% seen once. Specimen: central memory CD4+ T cells from blood. The origin of the receptors is a human donor in good health.

This clonotype was counted between two and nine times. The chain's CDR3 is CASRRTGVLYEQYF. The CDR3 nucleotides read TGTGCCAGCAGGAGGACAGGGGTGCTCTACGAGCAGTACTTC. The V call is TRBV28, the J call TRBJ2-7, with TRBD1 identical over 9 bases. The CDR3 runs to 14 residues. J lost 3 bases, V lost 6 bases, and 6 bases had no gene match. The germline gives CDR1 MDHEN, CDR2 SYDVKM.

This clonotype has more than one count but fewer than ten. V is TRBV29-1 and J is TRBJ1-2; D unresolved. The CDR3 extends over 12 amino acids. CDR1 is SQVTM, CDR2 ANQGSEA, per germline. Deletions cut 3 bases from V and 8 bases from J, with 13 bases between. DNA of the CDR3: TGCAGCGTTGATAGGACGTCGGGAGGCTACACCTTC. It is translated as CSVDRTSGGYTF.

This clonotype has only a few counts. The chain is built from TRBV29-1 and TRBJ2-2; weak D call: TRBD1 (6 bases). Germline CDR1 SQVTM, CDR2 ANQGSEA. The CDR3 consists of 13 residues. V was shortened by 7 bases and J by 4 bases, with 13 bases between the two germline ends. The CDR3 loop is CSGTQGPTGELFF. CDR3 sequence (DNA): TGCAGCGGCACCCAGGGGCCCACCGGGGAGCTGTTTTTT.

V is TRBV6-1 and J is TRBJ1-1; unclear D gene. V lost 4 bases to trimming and J lost 6 bases, with 12 bases between them. This CDR3 has 13 residues. The germline V gene encodes CDR1 MNHNS and CDR2 SASEGT. The CDR3 is CASSVDLVAEAFF. Written as DNA, the CDR3 is TGTGCCAGCAGTGTTGATTTGGTTGCTGAAGCTTTCTTT.

This chain uses TRBV18 with TRBJ2-3; tentatively, D is TRBD1 (5 bases). V was cut by 8 bases and J by 6 bases, with 18 bases left in between. The CDR3 loop spans 14 amino acids. The germline V gene has CDR1 KGHSH and CDR2 LQKENI. CDR3 DNA: TGTGCCAGCCACGTCCGTCCCAAGGGGGATACGCAGTATTTT. Encoded protein: CASHVRPKGDTQYF. Drawing the rest from reference TRBV18 and TRBJ2-3, the complete variable domain is NAGVMQNPRHLVRRRGQEARLRCSPMKGHSHVYWYRQLPEEGLKFMVYLQKENIIDESGMPKERFSAEFPKEGPSILRIQQVVRGDSAAYFCASHVRPKGDTQYFGPGTRLTVL.

The V and J genes are TRBV6-1 and TRBJ1-1; 7 bases agree with TRBD1. CDR3 size: 14 residues. Germline V gene data show CDR1 as MNHNS and CDR2 as SASEGT. The trim removed 3 bases at V and 1 base at J, leaving 2 bases unmatched. This CDR3 is CASSDRQGNTEAFF. Here the CDR3 DNA reads TGTGCCAGCAGTGACAGACAGGGGAACACTGAAGCTTTCTTT.

In this sample, this clonotype turned up a few times. The rearrangement joins TRBV14 to TRBJ2-7, with TRBD2 matching over 14 bases. The V segment lost 0 bases and the J segment 0 bases; nucleotides outside the gene matches: 13. This CDR3 has 21 residues. Germline lookup yields CDR1 SGHDN and CDR2 FVKESK. CDR3 nucleotide sequence: TGTGCCAGCAGCCAAGATACCCGTGGACTAGCGGGAGGCTTAAGCTCCTACGAGCAGTACTTC. Encoded protein: CASSQDTRGLAGGLSSYEQYF.

This clonotype has more than one count but fewer than ten. The chain combines TRBV15 with TRBJ2-6, with D perhaps matching TRBD2 (5 bases). This CDR3 region has 18 residues. Germline V gene sequence: CDR1 LNHNV, CDR2 YYDKDF (reference sequence). V lost 0 bases, J lost 0 bases, and 12 bases lay in between. Written as DNA, the CDR3 is TGTGCCACCAGCAGAGACGGGAAGACACGCTCTGGGGCCAACGTCCTGACTTTC. This sequence encodes CATSRDGKTRSGANVLTF.

The rearrangement uses TRBV7-6 and TRBJ2-7; 12 bases match TRBD1. With 2 bases clipped from V and 5 bases from J, the junction kept 7 bases outside the gene matches. There are 16 residues in the CDR3. In germline, CDR1 is SGHVS, CDR2 FNYEAQ. CDR3 sequence reads: CASSLQAGTGGNEQYF. The CDR3 region has the DNA TGTGCCAGCAGCTTACAAGCCGGGACAGGGGGCAACGAGCAGTACTTC. The whole variable domain, remainder taken from reference TRBV7-6 and TRBJ2-7, is GAGVSQSPRYKVTKRGQDVALRCDPISGHVSLYWYRQALGQGPEFLTYFNYEAQQDKSGLPNDRFSAERPEGSISTLTIQRTEQRDSAMYRCASSLQAGTGGNEQYFGPGTRLTVT.

This clonotype was observed a handful of times. The chain has TRBV28 and TRBJ2-7, with TRBD1 matching over 9 bases. Germline CDR1 is MDHEN and CDR2 is SYDVKM. The J segment lost 4 bases and the V segment lost 5 bases, leaving 9 bases of the junction unmatched. The CDR3 contains 15 residues. The CDR3 nucleotides are TGTGCCAGCAGTAATGACAGGGGGGGAGCTTACGAGCAGTACTTC. Residues: CASSNDRGGAYEQYF.